This T cell receptor (beta chain) was obtained from a study of blood T cell repertoires in COVID-19. Overall study context: Samples came from the United States, Italy and Spain, spanning acute and convalescent COVID-19.

Original data processing: Reference gene primer amplification yielded estimated nucleated cell counts. Assay used: immunoSEQ multiplex PCR; TCRdb lists only in-frame clones, some missing. The D gene and trimming were derived from the DNA, and the V and J assignments and clone size from that table. This table has around 120,000 clones, roughly 72% appearing once. CDR1 is LGHNA, CDR2 YNFKEQ, per germline. V was clipped by 1 base and J by 0 bases, with 5 bases between them. This CDR3 is 14 amino acids long. This chain connects TRBV4-2 to TRBJ2-3; D remains unclear. This clonotype was obtained from an elderly man with acute or convalescent COVID-19. The sequenced material came from peripheral blood. For the CDR3, the DNA is TGTGCCAGCAGCCAAGGCAGTAGCACAGATACGCAGTATTTT. This translates into CASSQGSSTDTQYF.